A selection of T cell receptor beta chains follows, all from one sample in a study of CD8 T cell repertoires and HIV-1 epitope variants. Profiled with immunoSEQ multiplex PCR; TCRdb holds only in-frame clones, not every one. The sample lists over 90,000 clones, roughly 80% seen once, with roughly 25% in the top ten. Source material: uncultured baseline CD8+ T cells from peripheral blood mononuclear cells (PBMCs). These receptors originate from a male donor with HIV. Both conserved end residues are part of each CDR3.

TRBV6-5	CASSYETVSYNEQFF
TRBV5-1	CASSSSPAGVETQYF
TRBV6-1	CASSEQSGGLGQPQHF
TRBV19	CASSKGFRDTQYF
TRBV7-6	CASSLNSGTWNTGELFF
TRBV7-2	CASSSEGGTGDEKLFF
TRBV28	CATLSGTTYEQYF
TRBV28	CASSSRALGRGYTF
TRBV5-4	CASSGTGYTEAFF
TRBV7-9	CASSLGEGSYEQYF
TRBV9	CASSAHTQGATGELFF
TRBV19	CASSRVNNSPLHF
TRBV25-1	CASEWNTEAFF